The 10 T cell receptor beta chains below come from one sample, sequenced in a study of beta chain features in type 1 diabetes. The study, taken as a whole, reports: TCRB CDR3s were moderately but significantly shorter in Type 1 diabetes patients in all four CD4+ subsets.

These receptors have no known antigen. The study reverse transcribed the entire isolated RNA, so it sequenced expressed TCRB transcripts. TCRdb's table, derived via immunoSEQ multiplex PCR, lists solely in-frame clones and lacks some. The sample lists roughly 700,000 clones, 10% to 15% occurring once. Sequences were obtained from naive CD4+ T cells from blood. The receptors come from a man aged 18 to 30 with type 1 diabetes.

The chain joins TRBV29-1 to TRBJ2-3, with 8 bases aligning to TRBD1. The germline V gene encodes CDR1 SQVTM and CDR2 ANQGSEA. With V trimmed by 2 bases and J by 2 bases, 6 bases remained unmatched. The CDR3 covers 15 residues. The CDR3 is CSVEKQGEVTDTQYF. CDR3 DNA: TGCAGCGTTGAAAAACAGGGGGAGGTCACAGATACGCAGTATTTT.

This clone has a handful of counts. J is TRBJ2-3 and V is TRBV13; D possibly uses TRBD1 or TRBD2 (5 bases each). The CDR3 length is 16 residues. CDR1 and CDR2 (germline): PRHDT, FYEKMQ (reference sequence). V was clipped by 2 bases and J by 1 base, with 13 bases between them. CDR3 sequence (DNA): TGTGCCAGCAGCTTAAAAATCCAGGGAGGCACAGATACGCAGTATTTT. Its translation: CASSLKIQGGTDTQYF.

CDR3 in DNA: TGTGCCAGCACCACAGGGATAAGCAATCAGCCCCAGCATTTT. Translating it yields CASTTGISNQPQHF. The chain carries TRBV28 and TRBJ1-5, with D maybe TRBD1 (6 bases). This CDR3 is 14 amino acids long. Trimming removed 7 bases at V and 1 base at J, with 11 bases between. From germline, CDR1 is MDHEN and CDR2 SYDVKM.

This rearrangement joins TRBV2 to TRBJ2-5, with D hard to call. Germline V gives CDR1 SNHLY, CDR2 FYNNEI. The V end lost 8 bases, the J end lost 3 bases, and 10 bases lay between the germline ends. The CDR3 length is 12 residues. The chain's CDR3 is CASGVGKETQYF. The CDR3 DNA sequence: TGTGCCAGCGGAGTAGGGAAAGAGACCCAGTACTTC. Variable domain in full (rest from reference TRBV2 and TRBJ2-5): EPEVTQTPSHQVTQMGQEVILRCVPISNHLYFYWYRQILGQKVEFLVSFYNNEISEKSEIFDDQFSVERPDGSNFTLKIRSTKLEDSAMYFCASGVGKETQYFGPGTRLLVL.

This clone was seen a handful of times. The chain joins TRBV7-8 to TRBJ2-6; possible D gene TRBD1, 5 bases. The CDR3 has 17 amino acids. The germline V gene has CDR1 SGHVS and CDR2 FQNEAQ. The V end lost 3 bases, the J end lost 3 bases, and 15 bases lay between the germline ends. CDR3 residues: CASSFLQAPGGANVLTF. The CDR3 DNA reads TGTGCCAGCAGCTTTTTACAGGCCCCGGGTGGGGCCAACGTCCTGACTTTC.

The chain uses TRBV12-5 and TRBJ2-5, with D hard to call. The CDR3 is made up of 14 amino acids. Between the trimmed V and J ends, which lost 1 base and 1 base, there was a span of 7 bases. Per germline, CDR1 LGHNT and CDR2 FRNRAP. Here the CDR3 DNA reads TGTGCTAGTGGTTTGGGAGTCAGCCAAGAGACCCAGTACTTC. Its protein is CASGLGVSQETQYF.

CDR3 sequence: CASSPRAGNTEAFF. Written as DNA, the CDR3 is TGCGCCAGCAGCCCCCGGGCTGGGAACACTGAAGCTTTCTTT. The chain recombines TRBV5-1 with TRBJ1-1; D is unresolved. Trimming took off 4 bases at V and 1 base at J, with 11 bases between the two ends. The CDR3 length is 14 residues. From germline, CDR1 is SGHRS and CDR2 YFSETQ.

This clone was seen a handful of times. The rearrangement joins TRBV27 to TRBJ2-2; 8 bases agree with TRBD1. The CDR3 contains 21 residues. V lost 3 bases to trimming and J lost 4 bases; unmatched junction nucleotides: 22. The V gene's germline CDR1 is MNHEY and CDR2 SMNVEV (reference sequence). The CDR3 spells CASSFTPRWTGSSKSTGELFF. The CDR3 DNA reads TGTGCCAGCAGTTTCACTCCCCGATGGACAGGGAGTAGTAAGAGCACCGGGGAGCTGTTTTTT.

This chain joins TRBV4-1 and TRBJ2-7, with 11 positions matching TRBD1. The germline V gene encodes CDR1 MGHRA and CDR2 YSYEKL. J was trimmed by 4 bases and V by 2 bases; bases with no gene match: 7. This CDR3 contains 16 residues. The CDR3 DNA reads as TGCGCCAGCAGCCAAACCGTGGGACAGGGGGTTTACGAGCAGTACTTC. Translation: CASSQTVGQGVYEQYF.

This clone was detected only a few times. J is TRBJ1-5 and V is TRBV7-9; D call uncertain. The length of the CDR3 is 15 residues. Germline CDR1 and CDR2: SEHNR and FQNEAQ (reference sequence). Deletions cut 3 bases from V and 0 bases from J, with 9 bases between. CDR3 coding DNA: TGTGCCAGCAGCTTCGGGTATGATAGCAATCAGCCCCAGCATTTT. Translated, it gives CASSFGYDSNQPQHF.